One sample yielded the 2 T cell receptor beta chains listed below, sequenced in a study of CD4 T cell repertoires in COVID-19. Clones were read by immunoSEQ multiplex PCR, and TCRdb kept only the in-frame ones, dropping some. The sample shows about 22,000 clones, around 90% of them seen only once. Sequencing was done directly on freshly isolated, uncultured memory T cells. The material sequenced was central memory CD4+ T cells from blood, taken before the COVID-19 pandemic. The receptors originated from a human donor who had COVID-19.

The V and J genes are TRBV6-6 and TRBJ2-1; 11 nucleotides align to TRBD2. The CDR3 length is 15 residues. Germline CDR1 MNHNY, CDR2 SVGAGI (reference sequence). V trimming: 4 bases; J trimming: 6 bases; junction bases outside the gene matches: 5. The CDR3 DNA reads as TGTGCCAGCAGTTTCACTAGCGGGAGAGGCAATGAGCAGTTCTTC. It codes for CASSFTSGRGNEQFF.

The chain joins TRBV19 to TRBJ2-7; TRBD2 aligns across 11 bases. This CDR3 is built from 15 residues. The trim removed 5 bases at V and 1 base at J, leaving 4 bases unmatched. CDR1 is LNHDA, CDR2 SQIVND, per germline (reference sequence). CDR3 in amino acids: CASSVSSGGSYEQYF. The CDR3 DNA sequence: TGTGCCAGTAGTGTATCTAGCGGGGGGTCCTACGAGCAGTACTTC.